This T cell receptor (beta chain) was obtained from a study of T cells in Graves' hyperthyroidism and ophthalmopathy. About the study: Peripheral blood collection took place at initial diagnosis, before any treatment. General study findings and limits: Stable hyperthyroidism and ophthalmopathy were separated using 13 V-J signatures.

CDR1 and CDR2 from the germline V gene are SGHNT and YENEEA. This CDR3 comprises 12 residues. V lost 6 bases to trimming and J lost 7 bases, with 12 bases between them. It was RNA transcripts that yielded the amplified TCR beta CDR3 regions. During a first-round RT-PCR of the TCR CDR3, the HTBI primer set was used. TCRdb used MiXCR to reprocess the multiplex PCR reads, holding one entry per CDR3 protein. The table lists about 510,000 distinct CDR3 sequences, 12% to 15% of them singletons. This clonotype was detected ten times or more. What it binds is not known. Sequenced: blood. The sequence derives from a woman aged 40 to 55 with Graves' hyperthyroidism. The chain joins TRBV11-3 to TRBJ1-1; D perhaps matches TRBD1 (5 bases). This chain's CDR3 is CASRQWQGEAFF. In nucleotides, the CDR3 is TGTGCCAGCAGACAATGGCAGGGTGAAGCTTTCTTT.